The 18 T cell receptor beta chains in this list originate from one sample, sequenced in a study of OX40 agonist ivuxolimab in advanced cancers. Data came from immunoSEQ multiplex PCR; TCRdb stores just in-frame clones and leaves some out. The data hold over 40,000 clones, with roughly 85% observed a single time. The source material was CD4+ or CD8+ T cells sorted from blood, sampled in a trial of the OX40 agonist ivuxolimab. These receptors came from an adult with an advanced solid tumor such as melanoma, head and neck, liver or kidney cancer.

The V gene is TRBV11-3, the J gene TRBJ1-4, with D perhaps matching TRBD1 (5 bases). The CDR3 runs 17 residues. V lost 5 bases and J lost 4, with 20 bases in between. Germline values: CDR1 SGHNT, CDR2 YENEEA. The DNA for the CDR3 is TGTGCCAGCAGCACGGAGGGTCCAGGGACCATTAATGAAAAACTGTTTTTT. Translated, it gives CASSTEGPGTINEKLFF.

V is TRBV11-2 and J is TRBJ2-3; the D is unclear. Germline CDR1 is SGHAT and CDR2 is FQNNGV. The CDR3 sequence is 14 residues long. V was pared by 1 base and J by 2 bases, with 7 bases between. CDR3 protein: CASSLVRYTDTQYF. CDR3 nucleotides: TGTGCCAGCAGCTTAGTTAGATACACAGATACGCAGTATTTT.

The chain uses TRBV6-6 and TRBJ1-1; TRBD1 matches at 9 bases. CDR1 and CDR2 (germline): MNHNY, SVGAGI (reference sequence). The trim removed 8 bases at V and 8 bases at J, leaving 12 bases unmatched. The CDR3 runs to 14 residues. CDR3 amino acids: CASRALRDRDEAFF. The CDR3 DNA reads TGTGCCAGCCGGGCTCTCCGGGACAGGGACGAAGCTTTCTTT.

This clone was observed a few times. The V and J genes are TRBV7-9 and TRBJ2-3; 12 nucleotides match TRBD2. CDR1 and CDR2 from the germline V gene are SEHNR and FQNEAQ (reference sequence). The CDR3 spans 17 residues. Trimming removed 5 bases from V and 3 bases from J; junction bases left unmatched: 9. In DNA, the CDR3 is TGTGCCAGCAGCCCCGGACTAGCGGGAAGTCGGACAGATACGCAGTATTTT. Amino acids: CASSPGLAGSRTDTQYF. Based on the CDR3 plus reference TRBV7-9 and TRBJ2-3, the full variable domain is DTGVSQNPRHKITKRGQNVTFRCDPISEHNRLYWYRQTLGQGPEFLTYFQNEAQLEKSRLLSDRFSAERPKGSFSTLEIQRTEQGDSAMYLCASSPGLAGSRTDTQYFGPGTRLTVL.

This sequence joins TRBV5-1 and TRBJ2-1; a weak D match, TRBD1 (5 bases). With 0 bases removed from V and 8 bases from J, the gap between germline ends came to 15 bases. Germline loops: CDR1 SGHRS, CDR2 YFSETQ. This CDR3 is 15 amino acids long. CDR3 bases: TGCGCCAGCAGCTTGGGGGTAGGGGTGATCGATGAGCAGTTCTTC. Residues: CASSLGVGVIDEQFF.

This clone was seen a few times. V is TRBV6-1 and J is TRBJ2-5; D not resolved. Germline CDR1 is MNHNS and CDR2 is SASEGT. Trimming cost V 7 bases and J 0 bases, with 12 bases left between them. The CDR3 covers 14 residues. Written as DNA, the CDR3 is TGTGCCAGCAATCTGAAGGGAAACCAAGAGACCCAGTACTTC. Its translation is CASNLKGNQETQYF.

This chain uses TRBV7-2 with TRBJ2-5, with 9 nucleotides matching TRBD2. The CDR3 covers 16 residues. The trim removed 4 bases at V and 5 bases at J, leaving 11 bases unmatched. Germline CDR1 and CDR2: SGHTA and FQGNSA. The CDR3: CASSWRSGSAAETQYF. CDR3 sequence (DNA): TGTGCCAGCAGCTGGCGTAGCGGGAGTGCCGCCGAGACCCAGTACTTC.

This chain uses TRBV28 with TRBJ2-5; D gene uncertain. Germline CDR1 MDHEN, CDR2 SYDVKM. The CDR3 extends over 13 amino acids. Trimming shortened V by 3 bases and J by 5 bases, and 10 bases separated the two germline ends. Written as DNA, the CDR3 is TGTGCCAGCAGTTTGAGGCGGAGCGAGACCCAGTACTTC. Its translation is CASSLRRSETQYF.

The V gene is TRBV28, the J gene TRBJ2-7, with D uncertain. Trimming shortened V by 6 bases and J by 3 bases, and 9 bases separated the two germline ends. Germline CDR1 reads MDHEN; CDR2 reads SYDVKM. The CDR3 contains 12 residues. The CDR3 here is CASSLVGYEQYF. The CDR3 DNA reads TGTGCCAGCAGCTTGGTGGGCTACGAGCAGTACTTC.

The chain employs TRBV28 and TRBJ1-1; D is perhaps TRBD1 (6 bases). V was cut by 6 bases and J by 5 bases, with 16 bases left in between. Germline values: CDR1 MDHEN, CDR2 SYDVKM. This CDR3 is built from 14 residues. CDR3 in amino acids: CASSQGGKGTEAFF. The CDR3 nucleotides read TGTGCCAGCAGCCAAGGGGGAAAGGGGACTGAAGCTTTCTTT.

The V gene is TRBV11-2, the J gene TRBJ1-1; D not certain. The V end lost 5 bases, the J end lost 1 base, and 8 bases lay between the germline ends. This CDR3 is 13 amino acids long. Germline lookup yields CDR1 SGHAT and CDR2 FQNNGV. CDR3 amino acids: CASSIQENTEAFF. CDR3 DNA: TGTGCCAGCAGCATACAAGAGAACACTGAAGCTTTCTTT. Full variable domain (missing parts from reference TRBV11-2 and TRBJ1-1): EAGVAQSPRYKIIEKRQSVAFWCNPISGHATLYWYQQILGQGPKLLIQFQNNGVVDDSQLPKDRFSAERLKGVDSTLKIQPAKLEDSAVYLCASSIQENTEAFFGQGTRLTVV.

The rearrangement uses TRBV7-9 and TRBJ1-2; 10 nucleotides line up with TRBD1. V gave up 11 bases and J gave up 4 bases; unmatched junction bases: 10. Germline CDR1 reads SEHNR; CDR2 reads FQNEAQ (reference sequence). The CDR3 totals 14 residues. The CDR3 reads CAHDRQGAGYGYTF. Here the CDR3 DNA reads TGTGCCCACGACCGACAGGGGGCCGGCTATGGCTACACCTTC.

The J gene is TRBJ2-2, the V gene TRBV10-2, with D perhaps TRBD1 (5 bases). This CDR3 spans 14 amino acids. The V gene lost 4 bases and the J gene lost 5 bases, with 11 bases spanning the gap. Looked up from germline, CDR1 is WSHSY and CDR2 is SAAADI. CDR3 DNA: TGCGCCAGCAGTGGACAGTCCGGGACCGGGGAGCTGTTTTTT. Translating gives CASSGQSGTGELFF.

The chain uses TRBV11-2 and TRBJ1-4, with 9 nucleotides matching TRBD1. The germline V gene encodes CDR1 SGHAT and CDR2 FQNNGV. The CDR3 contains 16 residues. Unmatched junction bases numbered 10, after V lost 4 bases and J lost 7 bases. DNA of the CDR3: TGTGCCAGCAGCTCCCCCCCGGGACAGGGCCGTGAAAAACTGTTTTTT. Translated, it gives CASSSPPGQGREKLFF.

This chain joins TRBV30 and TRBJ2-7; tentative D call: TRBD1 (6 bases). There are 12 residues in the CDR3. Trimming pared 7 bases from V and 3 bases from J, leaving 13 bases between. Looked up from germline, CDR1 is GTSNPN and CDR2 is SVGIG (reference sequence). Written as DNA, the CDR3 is TGTGCCTCTCCGGGACACCACTACGAGCAGTACTTC. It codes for CASPGHHYEQYF. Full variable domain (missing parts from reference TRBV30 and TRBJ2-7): SQTIHQWPATLVQPVGSPLSLECTVEGTSNPNLYWYRQAAGRGLQLLFYSVGIGQISSEVPQNLSASRPQDRQFILSSKKLLLSDSGFYLCASPGHHYEQYFGPGTRLTVT.

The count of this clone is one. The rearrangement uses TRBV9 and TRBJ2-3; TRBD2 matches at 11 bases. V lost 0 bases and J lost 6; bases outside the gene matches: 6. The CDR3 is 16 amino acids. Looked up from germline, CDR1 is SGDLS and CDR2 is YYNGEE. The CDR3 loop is CASSVVASGRWDTQYF. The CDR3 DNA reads TGTGCCAGCAGCGTAGTGGCTAGCGGGAGGTGGGATACGCAGTATTTT.

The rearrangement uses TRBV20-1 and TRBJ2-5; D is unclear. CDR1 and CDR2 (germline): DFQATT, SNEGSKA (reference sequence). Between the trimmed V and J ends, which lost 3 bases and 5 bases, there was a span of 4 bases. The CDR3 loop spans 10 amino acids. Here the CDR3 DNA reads TGCAGTGCTAGCTTGGAGACCCAGTACTTC. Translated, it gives CSASLETQYF.

CDR3 nucleotides: TGTGCCAGCGGACCAACGGGGGGGACAGATACGCAGTATTTT. Encoded protein: CASGPTGGTDTQYF. The rearrangement uses TRBV7-2 and TRBJ2-3, with 8 bases lining up with TRBD2. From germline, CDR1 is SGHTA and CDR2 FQGNSA. With 8 bases clipped from V and 3 bases from J, the junction kept 7 bases outside the gene matches. The CDR3 is 14 amino acids.